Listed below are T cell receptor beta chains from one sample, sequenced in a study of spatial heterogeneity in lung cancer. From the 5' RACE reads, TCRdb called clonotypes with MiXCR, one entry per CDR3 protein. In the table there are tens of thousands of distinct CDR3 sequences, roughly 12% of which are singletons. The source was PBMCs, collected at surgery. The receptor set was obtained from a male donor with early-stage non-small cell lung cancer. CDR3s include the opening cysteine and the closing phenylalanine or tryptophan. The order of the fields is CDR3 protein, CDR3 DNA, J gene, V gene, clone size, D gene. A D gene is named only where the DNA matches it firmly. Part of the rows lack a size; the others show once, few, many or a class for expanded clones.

CASSFLLRAGELFF,TGTGCCAGCAGCTTTCTGTTGAGGGCCGGGGAGCTGTTTTTT,TRBJ2-2,TRBV7-2,few,-
CASSPAGPTEAFF,TGTGCCAGCAGTCCCGCAGGGCCCACTGAAGCTTTCTTT,TRBJ1-1,TRBV12-3/TRBV12-4,few,-
CASSNPRAPRTQYF,TGTGCCAGTAGTAACCCCCGGGCCCCCCGGACCCAGTACTTC,TRBJ2-5,TRBV19,-,-
CVSSRAGTANTEAFF,TGTGTCAGCAGCCGAGCAGGGACAGCGAACACTGAAGCTTTCTTT,TRBJ1-1,TRBV5-5,-,TRBD1
CASSIEVRAYEQYF,TGTGCCAGCAGCATAGAGGTCAGGGCCTACGAGCAGTACTTC,TRBJ2-7,TRBV7-2,-,-
CASSFPGPYEQYF,TGTGCCAGCAGCTTTCCGGGCCCCTACGAGCAGTACTTC,TRBJ2-7,TRBV7-9,many,-
CSARILQGFEQFF,TGCAGTGCTAGAATTCTACAGGGTTTTGAGCAGTTCTTC,TRBJ2-1,TRBV20-1,many,-
CASSQDGLDSSTDTQYF,TGTGCCAGCAGCCAAGACGGGCTAGACTCTAGCACAGATACGCAGTATTTT,TRBJ2-3,TRBV4-2,many,-
CASSTRAGSGYEQYF,TGCGCCAGCAGCACACGAGCGGGGTCTGGCTACGAGCAGTACTTC,TRBJ2-7,TRBV4-1,-,TRBD2
CASSQDWGPWNEQFF,TGCGCCAGCAGCCAAGATTGGGGGCCGTGGAATGAGCAGTTCTTC,TRBJ2-1,TRBV4-3,few,-
CAISASGVNQPQHF,TGTGCCATCAGTGCTTCCGGGGTGAATCAGCCCCAGCATTTT,TRBJ1-5,TRBV10-3,few,-
CASSLAGTNQYF,TGTGCCAGCAGCTTAGCGGGGACCAATCAGTACTTC,TRBJ2-4,TRBV7-2,-,-
CASSRGEKLFF,TGTGCCAGCAGTCGAGGGGAAAAACTGTTTTTT,TRBJ1-4,TRBV6-2/TRBV6-3,-,-
CAISGGVPAVYEQYF,TGTGCCATCAGTGGAGGGGTTCCTGCGGTGTACGAGCAGTACTTC,TRBJ2-7,TRBV10-3,-,-
CASGGGNNEKLFF,TGTGCCAGCGGCGGGGGGAATAATGAAAAACTGTTTTTT,TRBJ1-4,TRBV19,many,-
CSVVTAGGPTDTQYF,TGCAGCGTTGTTACAGCGGGAGGGCCGACAGATACGCAGTATTTT,TRBJ2-3,TRBV29-1,few,TRBD2
CASSFGAVEREQYF,TGTGCCAGCAGCTTCGGAGCGGTAGAAAGAGAGCAGTACTTC,TRBJ2-7,TRBV7-2,few,-
CSPSGQPPGTDTQYF,TGCAGTCCGTCGGGGCAGCCCCCAGGCACAGATACGCAGTATTTT,TRBJ2-3,TRBV20-1,-,-
CASSIRTGTSNYGYTF,TGTGCCAGCAGTATAAGGACAGGGACAAGCAACTATGGCTACACCTTC,TRBJ1-2,TRBV6-1,-,TRBD1
CASSRGLADTQYF,TGTGCCAGCAGCCGCGGGCTCGCAGATACGCAGTATTTT,TRBJ2-3,TRBV7-2,-,-
CAINYLRDSFYYGYTF,TGTGCCATCAACTACCTCCGGGACAGCTTCTACTATGGCTACACCTTC,TRBJ1-2,TRBV24-1,many,TRBD1
CASSVGQGSGANVLTF,TGTGCCAGCAGCGTCGGACAGGGCTCAGGGGCCAACGTCCTGACTTTC,TRBJ2-6,TRBV9,many,TRBD1
CASSQEISGGYEQYF,TGTGCCAGCAGCCAAGAAATTAGCGGGGGATACGAGCAGTACTTC,TRBJ2-7,TRBV4-2,-,TRBD2
CAWTIGTGVQTQYF,TGTGCCTGGACCATCGGGACAGGGGTACAGACCCAGTACTTC,TRBJ2-5,TRBV30,-,TRBD1
CASSLLGGSGANVLTF,TGTGCCAGCAGTTTATTGGGGGGCTCTGGGGCCAACGTCCTGACTTTC,TRBJ2-6,TRBV27,-,-
CASNPGHASSYEQYF,TGTGCCAGCAATCCGGGACACGCGAGCTCCTACGAGCAGTACTTC,TRBJ2-7,TRBV28,few,-
CASSLKGTANTGELFF,TGTGCCAGCAGCTTGAAAGGGACAGCGAACACCGGGGAGCTGTTTTTT,TRBJ2-2,TRBV5-6,many,TRBD1
CASLPGQGGEKLFF,TGTGCCAGCTTACCGGGACAGGGAGGTGAAAAACTGTTTTTT,TRBJ1-4,TRBV19,few,TRBD1
CSVERAYEQYF,TGCAGCGTTGAACGCGCCTACGAGCAGTACTTC,TRBJ2-7,TRBV29-1,few,-
CASSQETSGRSYEQYF,TGTGCCAGCAGCCAAGAGACTAGCGGTAGGTCCTACGAGCAGTACTTC,TRBJ2-7,TRBV3-1,few,TRBD2
CASSQVAGGLNTEAFF,TGTGCCAGCAGCCAAGTGGCAGGGGGCCTGAACACTGAAGCTTTCTTT,TRBJ1-1,TRBV4-2,-,TRBD1
CASSVGVSGGATDTQYF,TGTGCCAGCAGCGTAGGTGTGAGCGGGGGGGCCACAGATACGCAGTATTTT,TRBJ2-3,TRBV9,few,TRBD2
CASSPPGFLEQYF,TGTGCCAGCTCACCACCGGGTTTTTTAGAGCAGTACTTC,TRBJ2-7,TRBV18,-,-
CSARTGTGGMETQYF,TGCAGTGCTAGAACCGGGACAGGGGGTATGGAGACCCAGTACTTC,TRBJ2-5,TRBV20-1,few,TRBD1
CASSSSWFGNSPLHF,TGTGCCAGCAGCTCCTCGTGGTTCGGAAATTCACCCCTCCACTTT,TRBJ1-6,TRBV7-2,-,-
CASSGDYSYEQYF,TGTGCCAGCAGCGGGGACTACTCCTACGAGCAGTACTTC,TRBJ2-7,TRBV4-2,many,TRBD2
CATSEDDQGGSTDTQYF,TGTGCCACCAGTGAAGATGATCAGGGGGGTTCCACAGATACGCAGTATTTT,TRBJ2-3,TRBV24-1,many,-